This T cell receptor beta chain was found in a study of blood T cell repertoires in COVID-19. Study as a whole: Whether acute or convalescent, the COVID-19 samples came from the United States, Italy and Spain. PBMCs, B-cell-depleted T cells, or T cells were the source of the cDNA or gDNA that made up the material.

V dropped 3 bases and J dropped 7 bases, with 16 bases sitting between them. Germline lookup yields CDR1 DFQATT and CDR2 SNEGSKA (reference sequence). The CDR3 sequence is 14 residues long. This clone is a singleton in its sample. Original data processing: For nucleated cells, counts were estimated from reference gene primer amplification. The assay was immunoSEQ multiplex PCR, and TCRdb's table has in-frame clones only and misses some. V and J calls and clone size come straight from that table; D and trimming were deduced from the DNA. The table shows roughly 200,000 clones, with around nine tenths occurring only once.

The receptor comes from a young man with active or convalescent COVID-19. Source material: peripheral blood. The chain links TRBV20-1 to TRBJ2-4; D is perhaps TRBD2 (6 bases). The CDR3 is CSASRSGEANIQYF. The CDR3 bases are TGCAGTGCTAGTCGCTCGGGGGAGGCGAACATTCAGTACTTC.